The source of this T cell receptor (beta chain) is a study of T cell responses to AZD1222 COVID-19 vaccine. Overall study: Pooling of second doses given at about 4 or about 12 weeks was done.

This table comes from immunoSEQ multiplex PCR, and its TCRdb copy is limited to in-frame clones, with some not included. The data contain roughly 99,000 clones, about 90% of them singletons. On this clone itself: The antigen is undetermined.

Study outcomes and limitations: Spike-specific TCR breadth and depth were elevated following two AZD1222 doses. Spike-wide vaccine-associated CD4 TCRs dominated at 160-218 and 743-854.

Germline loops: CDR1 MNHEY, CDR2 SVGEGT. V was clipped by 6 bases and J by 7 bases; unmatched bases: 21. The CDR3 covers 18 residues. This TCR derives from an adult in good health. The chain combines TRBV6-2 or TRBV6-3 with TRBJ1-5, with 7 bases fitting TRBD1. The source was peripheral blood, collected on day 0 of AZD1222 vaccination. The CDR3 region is CASSRGQEKNRRTQPQHF. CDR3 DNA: TGTGCCAGCAGCCGTGGACAGGAGAAGAACCGAAGAACCCAGCCCCAGCATTTT.